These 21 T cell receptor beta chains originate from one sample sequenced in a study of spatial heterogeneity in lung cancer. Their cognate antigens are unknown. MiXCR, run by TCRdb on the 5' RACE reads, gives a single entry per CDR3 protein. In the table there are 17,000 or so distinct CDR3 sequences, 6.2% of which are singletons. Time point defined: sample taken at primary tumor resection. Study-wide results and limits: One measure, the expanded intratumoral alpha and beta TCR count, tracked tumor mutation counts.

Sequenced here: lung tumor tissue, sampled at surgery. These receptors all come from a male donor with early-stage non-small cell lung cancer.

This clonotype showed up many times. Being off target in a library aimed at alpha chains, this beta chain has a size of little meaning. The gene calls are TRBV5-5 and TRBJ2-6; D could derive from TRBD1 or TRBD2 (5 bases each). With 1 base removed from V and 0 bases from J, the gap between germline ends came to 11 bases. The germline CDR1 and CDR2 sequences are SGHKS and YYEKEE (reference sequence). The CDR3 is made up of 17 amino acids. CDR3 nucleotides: TGTGCCAGCAGCTTGCAGGCAGGGAGCTCTGGGGCCAACGTCCTGACTTTC. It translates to CASSLQAGSSGANVLTF.

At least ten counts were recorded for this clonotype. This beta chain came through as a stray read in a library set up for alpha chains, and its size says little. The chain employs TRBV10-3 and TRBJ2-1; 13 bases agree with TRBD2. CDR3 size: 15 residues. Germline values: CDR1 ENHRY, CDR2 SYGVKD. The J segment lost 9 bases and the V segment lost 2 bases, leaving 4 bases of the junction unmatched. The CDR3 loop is CAISEGLAGVGEQFF. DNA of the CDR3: TGTGCCATCAGTGAGGGACTAGCGGGAGTCGGTGAGCAGTTCTTC.

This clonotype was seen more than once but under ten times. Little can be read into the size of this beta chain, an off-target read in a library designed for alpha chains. CDR3 loop: CASRETGYNEQFF. In DNA, the CDR3 is TGTGCCAGCAGAGAGACAGGCTACAATGAGCAGTTCTTC. This chain uses TRBV7-2 with TRBJ2-1; TRBD1 might be the D (6 bases). The CDR3 loop spans 13 amino acids. Germline V gives CDR1 SGHTA, CDR2 FQGNSA. The V and J ends lost 6 bases and 3 bases respectively, with 9 bases between them.

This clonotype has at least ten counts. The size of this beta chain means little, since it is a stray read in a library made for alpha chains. CDR3: CSATGTAQETQYF. The CDR3 region has the DNA TGCAGTGCTACAGGGACAGCGCAAGAGACCCAGTACTTC. This chain joins TRBV20-1 and TRBJ2-5, with 7 nucleotides matching TRBD1. The V segment lost 4 bases and the J segment 2 bases; nucleotides outside the gene matches: 4. This CDR3 has 13 residues. Germline V gives CDR1 DFQATT, CDR2 SNEGSKA (reference sequence).

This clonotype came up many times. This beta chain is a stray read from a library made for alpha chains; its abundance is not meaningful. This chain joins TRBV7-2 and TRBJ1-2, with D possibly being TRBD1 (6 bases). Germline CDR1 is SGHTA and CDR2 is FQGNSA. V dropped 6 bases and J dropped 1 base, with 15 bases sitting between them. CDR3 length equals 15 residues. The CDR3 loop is CASSLDRRNNYGYTF. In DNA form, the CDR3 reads TGTGCCAGCAGTCTAGACAGGCGAAATAACTATGGCTACACCTTC.

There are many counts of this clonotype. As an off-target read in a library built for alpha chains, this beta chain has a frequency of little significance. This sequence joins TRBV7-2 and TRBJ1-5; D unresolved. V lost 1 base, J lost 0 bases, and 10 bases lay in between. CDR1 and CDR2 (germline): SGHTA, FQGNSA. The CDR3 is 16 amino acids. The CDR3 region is CASSLVAGDSNQPQHF. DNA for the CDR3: TGTGCCAGCAGCTTAGTGGCAGGCGATAGCAATCAGCCCCAGCATTTT.

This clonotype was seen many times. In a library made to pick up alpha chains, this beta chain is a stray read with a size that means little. CDR3 bases: TGTGCCAGCAGTTTGGGCGGGAGTGTTTTAGAGCAGTTCTTC. It specifies CASSLGGSVLEQFF. This rearrangement joins TRBV6-2 or TRBV6-3 to TRBJ2-1; 7 positions match TRBD2. V lost 4 bases, J lost 10 bases, and 10 bases stayed unmatched. Germline CDR1 reads MNHEY; CDR2 reads SVGEGT. CDR3 size: 14 residues.

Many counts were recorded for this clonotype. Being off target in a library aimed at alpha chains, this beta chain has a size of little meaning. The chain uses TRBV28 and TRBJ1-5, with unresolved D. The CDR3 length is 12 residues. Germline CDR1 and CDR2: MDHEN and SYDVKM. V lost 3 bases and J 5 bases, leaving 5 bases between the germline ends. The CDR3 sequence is CASSFGYQPQHF. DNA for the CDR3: TGTGCCAGCAGTTTCGGCTATCAGCCCCAGCATTTT.

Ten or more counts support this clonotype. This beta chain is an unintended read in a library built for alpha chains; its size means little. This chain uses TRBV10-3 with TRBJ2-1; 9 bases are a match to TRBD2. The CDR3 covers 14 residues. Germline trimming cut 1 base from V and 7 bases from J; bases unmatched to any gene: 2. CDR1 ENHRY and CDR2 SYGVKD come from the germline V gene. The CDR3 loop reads CAISEWTSANEQFF. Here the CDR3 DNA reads TGTGCCATCAGTGAGTGGACTAGCGCTAATGAGCAGTTCTTC.

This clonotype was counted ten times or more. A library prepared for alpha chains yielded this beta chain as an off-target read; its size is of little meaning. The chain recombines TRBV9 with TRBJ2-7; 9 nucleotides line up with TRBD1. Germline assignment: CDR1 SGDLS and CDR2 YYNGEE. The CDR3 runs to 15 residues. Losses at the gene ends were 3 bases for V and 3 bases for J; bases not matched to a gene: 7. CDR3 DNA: TGTGCCAGCAGCGGGGGACAGGGAGGATTCTACGAGCAGTACTTC. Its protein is CASSGGQGGFYEQYF.

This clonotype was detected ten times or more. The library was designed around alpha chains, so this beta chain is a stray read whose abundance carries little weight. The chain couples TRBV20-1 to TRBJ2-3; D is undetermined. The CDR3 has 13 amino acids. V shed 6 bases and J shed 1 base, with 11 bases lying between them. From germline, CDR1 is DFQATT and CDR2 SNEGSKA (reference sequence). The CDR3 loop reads CSAIQTGTDTQYF. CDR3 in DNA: TGCAGTGCCATTCAGACCGGCACAGATACGCAGTATTTT.

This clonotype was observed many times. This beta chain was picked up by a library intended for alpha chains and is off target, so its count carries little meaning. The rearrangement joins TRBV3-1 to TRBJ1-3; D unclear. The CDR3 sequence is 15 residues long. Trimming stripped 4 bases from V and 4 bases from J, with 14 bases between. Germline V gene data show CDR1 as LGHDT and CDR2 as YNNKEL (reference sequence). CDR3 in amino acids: CASSPARSGGNTIYF. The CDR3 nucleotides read TGTGCCAGCAGCCCAGCCAGGAGTGGAGGAAACACCATATATTTT.

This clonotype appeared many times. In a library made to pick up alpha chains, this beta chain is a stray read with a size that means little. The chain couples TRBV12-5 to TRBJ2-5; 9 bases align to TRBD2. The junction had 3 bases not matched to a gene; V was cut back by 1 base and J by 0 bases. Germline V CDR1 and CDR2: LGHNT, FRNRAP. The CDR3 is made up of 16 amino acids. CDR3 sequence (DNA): TGTGCTAGTGGTTTGGGGACTAGCGCTAACCAAGAGACCCAGTACTTC. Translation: CASGLGTSANQETQYF.

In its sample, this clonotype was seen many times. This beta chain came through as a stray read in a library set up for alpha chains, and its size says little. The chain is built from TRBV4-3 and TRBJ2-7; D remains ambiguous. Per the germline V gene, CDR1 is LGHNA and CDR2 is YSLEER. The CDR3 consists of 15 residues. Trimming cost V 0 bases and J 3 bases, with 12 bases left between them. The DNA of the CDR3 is TGCGCCAGCAGCCAAGATCCGCAGCCTGTCTACGAGCAGTACTTC. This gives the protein CASSQDPQPVYEQYF.

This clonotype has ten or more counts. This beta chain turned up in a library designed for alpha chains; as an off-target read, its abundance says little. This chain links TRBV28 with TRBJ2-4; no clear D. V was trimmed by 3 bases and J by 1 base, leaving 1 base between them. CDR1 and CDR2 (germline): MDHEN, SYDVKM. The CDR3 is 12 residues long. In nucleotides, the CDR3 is TGTGCCAGCAGTTTTGCCAAAAACATTCAGTACTTC. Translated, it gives CASSFAKNIQYF.

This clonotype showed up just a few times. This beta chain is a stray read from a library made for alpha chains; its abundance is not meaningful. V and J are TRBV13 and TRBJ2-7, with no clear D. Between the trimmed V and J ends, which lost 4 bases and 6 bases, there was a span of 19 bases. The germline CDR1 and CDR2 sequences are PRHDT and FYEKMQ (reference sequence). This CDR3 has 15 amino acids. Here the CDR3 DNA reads TGTGCCAGCAGCTACTCCGGGCGAAATCCCGGCGAGCAGTACTTC. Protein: CASSYSGRNPGEQYF.

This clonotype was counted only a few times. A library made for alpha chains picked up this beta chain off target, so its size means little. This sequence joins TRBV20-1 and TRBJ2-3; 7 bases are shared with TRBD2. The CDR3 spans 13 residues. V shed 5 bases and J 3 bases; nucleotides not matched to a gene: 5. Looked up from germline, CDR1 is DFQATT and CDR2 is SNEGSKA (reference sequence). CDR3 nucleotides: TGCAGTGCTTTCAGAGCGGGAACAGATACGCAGTATTTT. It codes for CSAFRAGTDTQYF.

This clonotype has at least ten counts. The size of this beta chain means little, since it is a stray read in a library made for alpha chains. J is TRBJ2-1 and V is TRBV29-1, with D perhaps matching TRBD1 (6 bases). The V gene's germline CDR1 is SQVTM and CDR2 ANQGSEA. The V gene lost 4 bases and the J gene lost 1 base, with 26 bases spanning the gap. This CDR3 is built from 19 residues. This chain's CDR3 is CSVVGLVRGGSGSYNEQFF. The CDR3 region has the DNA TGCAGCGTTGTGGGCCTTGTTCGAGGGGGATCCGGGTCCTACAATGAGCAGTTCTTC.

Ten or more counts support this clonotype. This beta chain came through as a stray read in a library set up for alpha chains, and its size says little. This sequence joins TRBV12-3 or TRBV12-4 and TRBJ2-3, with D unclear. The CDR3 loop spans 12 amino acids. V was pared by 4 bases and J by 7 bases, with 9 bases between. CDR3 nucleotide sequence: TGTGCCAGCAGTTCTGGGTTGAATACGCAGTATTTT. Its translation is CASSSGLNTQYF.

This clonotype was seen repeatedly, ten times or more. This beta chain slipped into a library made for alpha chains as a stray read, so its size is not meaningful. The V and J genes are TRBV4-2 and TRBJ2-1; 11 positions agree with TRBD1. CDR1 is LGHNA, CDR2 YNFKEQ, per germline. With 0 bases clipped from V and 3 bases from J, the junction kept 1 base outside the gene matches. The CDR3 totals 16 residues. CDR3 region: CASSQDGTGGYNEQFF. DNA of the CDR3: TGTGCCAGCAGCCAAGATGGGACAGGGGGCTACAATGAGCAGTTCTTC.

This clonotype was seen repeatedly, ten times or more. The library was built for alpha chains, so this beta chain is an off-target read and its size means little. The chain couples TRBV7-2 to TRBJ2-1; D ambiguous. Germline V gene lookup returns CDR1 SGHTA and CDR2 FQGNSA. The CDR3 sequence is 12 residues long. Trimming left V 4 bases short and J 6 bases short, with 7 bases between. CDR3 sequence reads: CASSSGPNEQFF. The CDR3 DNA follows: TGTGCCAGCAGCTCGGGCCCCAATGAGCAGTTCTTC.